The rows below give T cell receptor beta chains drawn from one sample of a study of cytomegalovirus exposure and HLA in healthy donors. The data were produced by immunoSEQ multiplex PCR, yet TCRdb's version contains in-frame clones alone and is incomplete. Counted here are about 50,000 clones, 77% occurring once; the ten biggest clones make up about 3%. Sequenced material: PBMCs. The receptors stem from a woman between 40 and 50 years old in good health and CMV-seropositive. CDR3s include the opening cysteine and the closing phenylalanine or tryptophan. D genes are given only for firm matches. Rows may omit the clone size; those that give it use once, few, many or a size class.

j_call: TRBJ2-4; clone_size: -; v_call: TRBV6-5; d_call: TRBD2; cdr3_nt: TGTGCCAGCAGTCCGGGGACTAGCCGGAACATTCAGTACTTC; cdr3_aa: CASSPGTSRNIQYF
j_call: TRBJ1-3; clone_size: few; v_call: TRBV30; d_call: -; cdr3_nt: TGTGCCTGGAGTTTTACGAGCTCTGGAAACACCATATATTTT; cdr3_aa: CAWSFTSSGNTIYF
j_call: TRBJ2-7; clone_size: -; v_call: TRBV5-1; d_call: TRBD2; cdr3_nt: TGCGCCAGCAGTCGGGAGGGATACGAGCAGTACTTC; cdr3_aa: CASSREGYEQYF
j_call: TRBJ1-4; clone_size: -; v_call: TRBV29-1; d_call: -; cdr3_nt: TGCAGCGTGGGCGGGGCAACTAATGAAAAACTGTTTTTT; cdr3_aa: CSVGGATNEKLFF
j_call: TRBJ1-1; clone_size: -; v_call: TRBV5-1; d_call: TRBD1; cdr3_nt: TGCGCCAGCAGCCTGGTCCCGGGACAGGGAAGGACAAACACTGAAGCTTTCTTT; cdr3_aa: CASSLVPGQGRTNTEAFF
j_call: TRBJ1-5; clone_size: -; v_call: TRBV7-2; d_call: TRBD1; cdr3_nt: TGTGCCAGCAGCTCCGTCCCGGGACAGGGAACGAGCAATCAGCCCCAGCATTTT; cdr3_aa: CASSSVPGQGTSNQPQHF
j_call: TRBJ1-2; clone_size: few; v_call: TRBV2; d_call: TRBD1; cdr3_nt: TGTGCCAGCAGCCCGGACAGGAACTATGGCTACACCTTC; cdr3_aa: CASSPDRNYGYTF
j_call: TRBJ2-4; clone_size: -; v_call: TRBV10-3; d_call: -; cdr3_nt: TGTGCCATCTTCGACAGCGCCAAAAACATTCAGTACTTC; cdr3_aa: CAIFDSAKNIQYF
j_call: TRBJ1-3; clone_size: -; v_call: TRBV9; d_call: TRBD1; cdr3_nt: TGTGCCAGCAGCCAGGGACAGCGCTTCAACTCTGGAAACACCATATATTTT; cdr3_aa: CASSQGQRFNSGNTIYF
j_call: TRBJ2-7; clone_size: -; v_call: TRBV15; d_call: TRBD1; cdr3_nt: TGTGCCACCAGCAGAGAGGGACAGGGTAACGGCGAGCAGTACTTC; cdr3_aa: CATSREGQGNGEQYF
j_call: TRBJ1-5; clone_size: -; v_call: TRBV16; d_call: -; cdr3_nt: TGTGCCAGCAGTGGGGGGGCGTTTCAGCCCCAGCATTTT; cdr3_aa: CASSGGAFQPQHF
j_call: TRBJ2-5; clone_size: -; v_call: TRBV4-1; d_call: TRBD2; cdr3_nt: TGCGCCAGCAGCCAAACTAGCGGGGGTTCGGAGACCCAGTACTTC; cdr3_aa: CASSQTSGGSETQYF
j_call: TRBJ1-5; clone_size: -; v_call: TRBV18; d_call: -; cdr3_nt: TGTGCCAGCTCACCCGGACAAAATCAGCCCCAGCATTTT; cdr3_aa: CASSPGQNQPQHF
j_call: TRBJ2-7; clone_size: -; v_call: TRBV6-6; d_call: -; cdr3_nt: TGTGCCAGCGGCGGTGGGTTTGAACATTCCTACGAGCAGTACTTC; cdr3_aa: CASGGGFEHSYEQYF
j_call: TRBJ1-6; clone_size: -; v_call: TRBV11-2; d_call: TRBD1; cdr3_nt: TGTGCCAGCAGCGCAGGGACAGGGTGGAATTCACCCCTCCACTTT; cdr3_aa: CASSAGTGWNSPLHF
j_call: TRBJ1-2; clone_size: -; v_call: TRBV6-5; d_call: -; cdr3_nt: TGTGCCAGCAGCCCCGAGACAGAGGCCGGCTACACCTTC; cdr3_aa: CASSPETEAGYTF
j_call: TRBJ1-1; clone_size: -; v_call: TRBV29-1; d_call: -; cdr3_nt: TGCAGCGGACTACAGGGCATGAACACTGAAGCTTTCTTT; cdr3_aa: CSGLQGMNTEAFF
j_call: TRBJ1-1; clone_size: few; v_call: TRBV5-6; d_call: TRBD1; cdr3_nt: TGTGCCAGCAGCCGGGGACAGAGAGCGAACACTGAAGCTTTCTTT; cdr3_aa: CASSRGQRANTEAFF
j_call: TRBJ1-1; clone_size: -; v_call: TRBV6-5; d_call: -; cdr3_nt: TGTGCCAGCACCAGGGCTGGGATGAACACTGAAGCTTTCTTT; cdr3_aa: CASTRAGMNTEAFF
j_call: TRBJ2-3; clone_size: -; v_call: TRBV7-3; d_call: TRBD2; cdr3_nt: TGTGCCAGCAGCTTAGCGGGGGGGGCCACAGATACGCAGTATTTT; cdr3_aa: CASSLAGGATDTQYF
j_call: TRBJ1-2; clone_size: -; v_call: TRBV6-1; d_call: -; cdr3_nt: TGTGCCAGCAGTGATTGGGGCATGAGCTATGGCTACACCTTC; cdr3_aa: CASSDWGMSYGYTF
j_call: TRBJ2-7; clone_size: -; v_call: TRBV27; d_call: -; cdr3_nt: TGTGCCAGCAGCCGTAACGGGGAGCAGTACTTC; cdr3_aa: CASSRNGEQYF
j_call: TRBJ1-6; clone_size: -; v_call: TRBV4-1; d_call: TRBD1; cdr3_nt: TGCGCCAGCAGCCTAAAAGGGACAGGGGCGAACTCACCCCTCCACTTT; cdr3_aa: CASSLKGTGANSPLHF
j_call: TRBJ2-7; clone_size: -; v_call: TRBV27; d_call: -; cdr3_nt: TGTGCCAGCACGTTGTTGGCGGACGAGCAGTACTTC; cdr3_aa: CASTLLADEQYF
j_call: TRBJ1-3; clone_size: once; v_call: TRBV4-3; d_call: -; cdr3_nt: TGCGCCAGCAGCCAAGGGACAGCTGGAAACACCATATATTTT; cdr3_aa: CASSQGTAGNTIYF
j_call: TRBJ2-7; clone_size: -; v_call: TRBV12-5; d_call: TRBD2; cdr3_nt: TGTGCTAGTGGTTTGGTACTCGGGCTAGCGGGGAGTGACGAGCAGTACTTC; cdr3_aa: CASGLVLGLAGSDEQYF
j_call: TRBJ1-1; clone_size: -; v_call: TRBV7-3; d_call: -; cdr3_nt: TGTGCCAGCAGCTCTTCTAAGAACACTGAAGCTTTCTTT; cdr3_aa: CASSSSKNTEAFF
j_call: TRBJ1-5; clone_size: -; v_call: TRBV7-8; d_call: -; cdr3_nt: TGTGCCAGCAGCTTAGCTGGGCGGGTGCTTAATCAGCCCCAGCATTTT; cdr3_aa: CASSLAGRVLNQPQHF
j_call: TRBJ1-1; clone_size: -; v_call: TRBV5-4; d_call: -; cdr3_nt: TGTGCCAGCAGCCCCGGCATCGCGGGGGGGACCACTGAAGCTTTCTTT; cdr3_aa: CASSPGIAGGTTEAFF
j_call: TRBJ1-5; clone_size: once; v_call: TRBV2; d_call: TRBD1; cdr3_nt: TGTGCCAGCAGGGCCGGGACAGGGGGTGGCAATCAGCCCCAGCATTTT; cdr3_aa: CASRAGTGGGNQPQHF
j_call: TRBJ1-1; clone_size: -; v_call: TRBV28; d_call: TRBD1; cdr3_nt: TGTGCCAGCAGTCTTCCAGGGGGAAACACTGAAGCTTTCTTT; cdr3_aa: CASSLPGGNTEAFF
j_call: TRBJ1-5; clone_size: -; v_call: TRBV6-6; d_call: -; cdr3_nt: TGTGCCAGCAGTTACGAGGCTCGTCAGAATCAGCCCCAGCATTTT; cdr3_aa: CASSYEARQNQPQHF
j_call: TRBJ2-5; clone_size: -; v_call: TRBV27; d_call: TRBD2; cdr3_nt: TGTGCCAGCAGTTCTCTCACTAGCGTGCCATCCCAGTACTTC; cdr3_aa: CASSSLTSVPSQYF
j_call: TRBJ1-3; clone_size: -; v_call: TRBV2; d_call: TRBD1; cdr3_nt: TGTGCCAGCAGGGCGGACAGGGGGACCGCTGGAAACACCATATATTTT; cdr3_aa: CASRADRGTAGNTIYF
j_call: TRBJ2-7; clone_size: few; v_call: TRBV5-4; d_call: -; cdr3_nt: TGTGCCAGCAGCCCGACGGGGGCCTACGAGCAGTACTTC; cdr3_aa: CASSPTGAYEQYF
j_call: TRBJ2-2; clone_size: -; v_call: TRBV4-1; d_call: -; cdr3_nt: TGCGCCAGCAGCCAGGCACAGGGCGGAACCGGGGAGCTGTTTTTT; cdr3_aa: CASSQAQGGTGELFF
j_call: TRBJ2-7; clone_size: -; v_call: TRBV14; d_call: -; cdr3_nt: TGTGCCAGCAGCCAAGGGTCTCGCGAGGAGCAGTACTTC; cdr3_aa: CASSQGSREEQYF
j_call: TRBJ1-5; clone_size: -; v_call: TRBV19; d_call: TRBD1; cdr3_nt: TGTGCCAGTAGTGGACAGGTATCGTCTGGCGTTGGATTAGGGAATCAGCCCCAGCATTTT; cdr3_aa: CASSGQVSSGVGLGNQPQHF
j_call: TRBJ2-2; clone_size: few; v_call: TRBV9; d_call: -; cdr3_nt: TGTGCCAGCAGCAGTACAGGGACCGGGGAGCTGTTTTTT; cdr3_aa: CASSSTGTGELFF
j_call: TRBJ2-5; clone_size: -; v_call: TRBV7-2; d_call: -; cdr3_nt: TGTGCCAGCAGTCCAAATCAGGGGTACGGGGAGACCCAGTACTTC; cdr3_aa: CASSPNQGYGETQYF
j_call: TRBJ2-3; clone_size: -; v_call: TRBV5-4; d_call: TRBD1; cdr3_nt: TGTGCCAGCAGCTTGGAACAGGGGGCAGGGTATACGCAGTATTTT; cdr3_aa: CASSLEQGAGYTQYF
j_call: TRBJ2-7; clone_size: -; v_call: TRBV5-4; d_call: TRBD1; cdr3_nt: TGTGCCAGCAGCTCGGGACAGGGGAGCTCCTACGAGCAGTACTTC; cdr3_aa: CASSSGQGSSYEQYF
j_call: TRBJ2-7; clone_size: few; v_call: TRBV4-2; d_call: -; cdr3_nt: TGTGCCAGCAGCCAGCCGAGGGGGGGCTCAGAGCAGTACTTC; cdr3_aa: CASSQPRGGSEQYF
j_call: TRBJ2-7; clone_size: -; v_call: TRBV4-2; d_call: -; cdr3_nt: TGTGCCAGCAGCCAAGAAGGTAGGGGCTACGAGCAGTACTTC; cdr3_aa: CASSQEGRGYEQYF
j_call: TRBJ2-1; clone_size: -; v_call: TRBV11-3; d_call: -; cdr3_nt: TGTGCCAGCAGCTTAGAAGGCGGGCCGAGGGAGCAGTTCTTC; cdr3_aa: CASSLEGGPREQFF
j_call: TRBJ2-1; clone_size: -; v_call: TRBV4-2; d_call: TRBD2; cdr3_nt: TGTGCCAGCAGCCACCCTAGCGGGAGCTCCTACAATGAGCAGTTCTTC; cdr3_aa: CASSHPSGSSYNEQFF
j_call: TRBJ2-3; clone_size: few; v_call: TRBV21-1; d_call: -; cdr3_nt: TGTGCCAGCAGGGTAGCGGGGGGTGGAGATACGCAGTATTTT; cdr3_aa: CASRVAGGGDTQYF
j_call: TRBJ2-2; clone_size: -; v_call: TRBV10-3; d_call: TRBD2; cdr3_nt: TGTGCCACGATGGGGGGGGAGAACACCGGGGAGCTGTTTTTT; cdr3_aa: CATMGGENTGELFF
j_call: TRBJ2-2; clone_size: -; v_call: TRBV18; d_call: -; cdr3_nt: TGTGCCAGCTCACCCTCGGGGACCGGGGAGCTGTTTTTT; cdr3_aa: CASSPSGTGELFF
j_call: TRBJ2-7; clone_size: -; v_call: TRBV6-5; d_call: TRBD1; cdr3_nt: TGTGCCAGCAGTTACCGGGGACAGACCTGGAGGCAGTACTTC; cdr3_aa: CASSYRGQTWRQYF
j_call: TRBJ1-2; clone_size: -; v_call: TRBV7-9; d_call: TRBD1; cdr3_nt: TGTGCCAGCAGCTCAGCCGGGACAGGAGGAAACTATGGCTACACCTTC; cdr3_aa: CASSSAGTGGNYGYTF
j_call: TRBJ2-7; clone_size: -; v_call: TRBV25-1; d_call: TRBD1; cdr3_nt: TGTGCCAGCAGTGTCGGTCTACTCCGGGACAGGGGGGAATACGAGCAGTACTTC; cdr3_aa: CASSVGLLRDRGEYEQYF
j_call: TRBJ1-1; clone_size: -; v_call: TRBV7-2; d_call: TRBD1; cdr3_nt: TGTGCCAGCAGCGCCTATACAGGGGGTGAAGCTTTCTTT; cdr3_aa: CASSAYTGGEAFF
j_call: TRBJ2-3; clone_size: -; v_call: TRBV9; d_call: TRBD2; cdr3_nt: TGTGCCAGCAGCTCCCCCCGCGGGGGGCCGACTAGCACAGATACGCAGTATTTT; cdr3_aa: CASSSPRGGPTSTDTQYF
j_call: TRBJ1-4; clone_size: -; v_call: TRBV6-6; d_call: -; cdr3_nt: TGTGCCAGCAGCCGGCAGGGAGGTTCTAATGAAAAACTGTTTTTT; cdr3_aa: CASSRQGGSNEKLFF
j_call: TRBJ2-7; clone_size: -; v_call: TRBV2; d_call: -; cdr3_nt: TGTGCCAGCGAAGCAGGGCTGGACGAGCAGTACTTC; cdr3_aa: CASEAGLDEQYF
j_call: TRBJ2-7; clone_size: once; v_call: TRBV6-5; d_call: -; cdr3_nt: TGTGCCAGCAGCCTCGTATCTTATAGCTCCTACGAGCAGTACTTC; cdr3_aa: CASSLVSYSSYEQYF
j_call: TRBJ1-1; clone_size: -; v_call: TRBV15; d_call: -; cdr3_nt: TGTGCCACCAGCTTGCCGGGATCTGAAGCTTTCTTT; cdr3_aa: CATSLPGSEAFF
j_call: TRBJ1-1; clone_size: -; v_call: TRBV9; d_call: -; cdr3_nt: TGTGCCAGCAGTGCAACAGGTTCCCGGTCCTCAGCTTTCTTT; cdr3_aa: CASSATGSRSSAFF
j_call: TRBJ2-5; clone_size: -; v_call: TRBV11-2; d_call: -; cdr3_nt: TGTGCCAGCAGCTTCCGGGTCGAGACCCAGTACTTC; cdr3_aa: CASSFRVETQYF